The 29 T cell receptor beta chains given below trace back to one sample, sequenced in a study of shared clonotypes between healthy human individuals. Clones were read by immunoSEQ multiplex PCR, and TCRdb kept only the in-frame ones, dropping some. The table records about 1.1 million clones, about 80% of them present only once. The sequenced sample consisted of memory CD4+ T cells from PBMCs. Subset described: CD45RA-negative fraction. The source of these receptors is a man younger than 35 in good health. Some clones in this sample may be carry-over from other donors' samples.

V gene TRBV10-3 combines with J gene TRBJ2-3; 14 bases fit TRBD2. The CDR3 loop spans 14 amino acids. The germline gives CDR1 ENHRY, CDR2 SYGVKD. V gave up 10 bases and J gave up 3 bases; unmatched junction bases: 3. CDR3 protein: CATGTSGSTDTQYF. The CDR3 DNA reads as TGTGCCACCGGGACTAGCGGGAGTACAGATACGCAGTATTTT.

As for this clone: A much larger clone is a single base away; this may be a read error. The same CDR3 is also encoded by other DNA sequences in this sample. This chain's CDR3 is CASSRTANTEAFF. The CDR3 DNA sequence: TGTGCCAGCAGTCGGACAGCGAACACTGAAGCTTTCTTT. This chain uses TRBV28 with TRBJ1-1; TRBD1 is a possible D gene (6 bases). From germline, CDR1 is MDHEN and CDR2 SYDVKM. Trimming removed 5 bases from V and 1 base from J, with 8 bases in between. This CDR3 has 13 amino acids.

The chain links TRBV19 to TRBJ2-1, with 7 bases identical to TRBD2. Germline CDR1 reads LNHDA; CDR2 reads SQIVND (reference sequence). The junction had 8 bases not matched to a gene; V was cut back by 5 bases and J by 7 bases. The CDR3 is made up of 14 amino acids. The CDR3 DNA is TGTGCCAGTAGTCCCCTGGGAGGGGTTAATGAGCAGTTCTTC. Protein product: CASSPLGGVNEQFF. Complete variable domain (other parts from reference TRBV19 and TRBJ2-1): DGGITQSPKYLFRKEGQNVTLSCEQNLNHDAMYWYRQDPGQGLRLIYYSQIVNDFQKGDIAEGYSVSREKKESFPLTVTSAQKNPTAFYLCASSPLGGVNEQFFGPGTRLTVL.

The chain combines TRBV7-3 with TRBJ2-7; no firm D call. CDR1 and CDR2 from the germline V gene are SGHTA and FQGTGA. V lost 6 bases and J lost 7, with 13 bases in between. CDR3 length equals 12 residues. The CDR3 protein is CASSPGGREQYF. The CDR3 nucleotides read TGTGCCAGCAGTCCCGGCGGCCGGGAGCAGTACTTC.

As for this clone: With a far larger clone one base away, a read error is the likely cause. J is TRBJ2-3 and V is TRBV6-6; a weak D match, TRBD2 (5 bases). CDR1 and CDR2 (germline): MNHNY, SVGAGI (reference sequence). The CDR3 consists of 11 residues. With 6 bases removed from V and 4 bases from J, the gap between germline ends came to 5 bases. CDR3 DNA: TGTGCCAGCAGCGGGGCAGATACGCAGTATTTT. Its translation: CASSGADTQYF.

The chain has TRBV7-2 and TRBJ2-1, with D perhaps assigned TRBD1 or TRBD2 (6 bases each). The germline V and J ends were trimmed by 0 bases and 4 bases, with 13 bases remaining between them. This CDR3 has 16 amino acids. Per the germline V gene, CDR1 is SGHTA and CDR2 is FQGNSA. This CDR3 reads CASSLAGGTAYNEQFF. CDR3 coding DNA: TGTGCCAGCAGCTTAGCGGGGGGCACAGCTTACAATGAGCAGTTCTTC.

The chain uses TRBV7-2 and TRBJ1-4; 9 nucleotides line up with TRBD1. CDR1 and CDR2 (germline): SGHTA, FQGNSA. The J segment lost 4 bases and the V segment lost 6 bases, leaving 6 bases of the junction unmatched. The CDR3 is 15 amino acids. Here the CDR3 DNA reads TGTGCCAGCAGACTTTGGGGACAGGGTAATGAAAAACTGTTTTTT. Amino acid sequence: CASRLWGQGNEKLFF.

The chain carries TRBV29-1 and TRBJ2-2; TRBD1 might be the D (6 bases). Looked up from germline, CDR1 is SQVTM and CDR2 is ANQGSEA. The CDR3 is 15 amino acids. The V gene lost 1 base and the J gene lost 1 base, with 10 bases spanning the gap. CDR3 region: CSVEAQGRNTGELFF. The CDR3 DNA reads as TGCAGCGTTGAAGCCCAGGGGCGGAACACCGGGGAGCTGTTTTTT.

The rearrangement uses TRBV7-2 and TRBJ1-5; weak D call: TRBD1 (6 bases). Deletions cut 5 bases from V and 2 bases from J, with 10 bases between. Per germline, CDR1 SGHTA and CDR2 FQGNSA. This CDR3 is 14 amino acids long. The CDR3 coding sequence is TGTGCCAGCAGCCCCCGGACAGGCAATCAGCCCCAGCATTTT. Protein: CASSPRTGNQPQHF.

The V call is TRBV30, the J call TRBJ1-1, with 7 bases that match TRBD1. CDR3 length: 15 residues. V was clipped by 4 bases and J by 0 bases; unmatched bases: 8. CDR1 is GTSNPN and CDR2 is SVGIG in the germline V gene (reference sequence). CDR3 loop: CAWNHRGALNTEAFF. For the CDR3, the DNA is TGTGCCTGGAATCACAGGGGCGCCCTGAACACTGAAGCTTTCTTT.

The V call is TRBV27, the J call TRBJ2-7; 8 nucleotides align to TRBD2. The V segment lost 2 bases and the J segment 5 bases; nucleotides outside the gene matches: 5. The CDR3 loop spans 14 amino acids. Germline V gene sequence: CDR1 MNHEY, CDR2 SMNVEV (reference sequence). This CDR3 reads CASSLDGRAHEQYF. The CDR3 DNA is TGTGCCAGCAGTTTAGACGGGAGGGCCCACGAGCAGTACTTC.

This clone was recorded a few times. The rearrangement uses TRBV11-3 and TRBJ2-3, with a possible D match to TRBD2 (5 bases). Germline assignment: CDR1 SGHNT and CDR2 YENEEA. V gave up 1 base and J gave up 2 bases, with 7 bases separating them. The CDR3 extends over 14 amino acids. The CDR3: CASSLGRATDTQYF. CDR3 bases: TGTGCCAGCAGCTTAGGGCGGGCCACAGATACGCAGTATTTT.

This clone was seen a few times. V is TRBV9 and J is TRBJ1-1; D is unclear. Germline assignment: CDR1 SGDLS and CDR2 YYNGEE. The CDR3 is 15 residues long. V shed 0 bases and J shed 5 bases, with 14 bases lying between them. Here the CDR3 reads CASSVVSGSGTEAFF. Written as DNA, the CDR3 is TGTGCCAGCAGCGTAGTATCCGGATCGGGAACTGAAGCTTTCTTT.

The V gene is TRBV18, the J gene TRBJ2-7; 7 positions match TRBD1. After removal of 4 bases from V and 0 bases from J, the junction contained 6 bases not matched to a gene. In germline, CDR1 is KGHSH, CDR2 LQKENI. This CDR3 region has 15 residues. CDR3 in amino acids: CASSLGTEPSYEQYF. The CDR3 nucleotides read TGTGCCAGCTCACTGGGGACAGAACCCTCCTACGAGCAGTACTTC.

This chain uses TRBV28 with TRBJ1-4, with D hard to call. The CDR3 sequence is 12 residues long. Trimming took off 5 bases at V and 15 bases at J, with 16 bases between the two ends. Germline V gene sequence: CDR1 MDHEN, CDR2 SYDVKM. The CDR3 coding sequence is TGTGCCAGCAGTGACTCCTTACGGGTGGTGTTTTTT. It translates to CASSDSLRVVFF.

This clone showed up many times. This chain links TRBV6-1 with TRBJ2-3; the D gene is possibly TRBD2 (6 bases). CDR3 length: 16 residues. Trimming cost V 3 bases and J 3 bases, with 16 bases left between them. The germline V gene has CDR1 MNHNS and CDR2 SASEGT. The CDR3 here is CASSEGLGGPTDTQYF. CDR3 DNA: TGTGCCAGCAGTGAGGGATTGGGAGGACCGACAGATACGCAGTATTTT.

This chain links TRBV10-2 with TRBJ2-3, with 9 bases identical to TRBD2. Looked up from germline, CDR1 is WSHSY and CDR2 is SAAADI. The V and J ends lost 0 bases and 3 bases, in that order; junction bases with no gene match: 4. The CDR3 is made up of 16 amino acids. The CDR3 DNA sequence: TGCGCCAGCAGTGAGTCAACTAGCGGGTTGACAGATACGCAGTATTTT. Translating it yields CASSESTSGLTDTQYF.

The J gene is TRBJ2-7, the V gene TRBV19; 9 nucleotides line up with TRBD2. CDR1 and CDR2 (germline): LNHDA, SQIVND (reference sequence). Losses at the gene ends were 2 bases for V and 3 bases for J; bases not matched to a gene: 8. The CDR3 has 16 residues. CDR3 residues: CASSIISTSGIYEQYF. As DNA, the CDR3 is TGTGCCAGTAGTATAATTTCGACTAGCGGTATCTACGAGCAGTACTTC. The full variable domain, completed using reference TRBV19 and TRBJ2-7, is DGGITQSPKYLFRKEGQNVTLSCEQNLNHDAMYWYRQDPGQGLRLIYYSQIVNDFQKGDIAEGYSVSREKKESFPLTVTSAQKNPTAFYLCASSIISTSGIYEQYFGPGTRLTVT.

This clone appeared a few times. The rearrangement links TRBV11-2 to TRBJ1-1, with D hard to call. V lost 1 base to trimming and J lost 3 bases, with 6 bases between them. Germline V gene data show CDR1 as SGHAT and CDR2 as FQNNGV. This CDR3 has 13 residues. CDR3 amino acids: CASSLVQHTEAFF. In nucleotides, the CDR3 is TGTGCCAGCAGCTTAGTACAACACACTGAAGCTTTCTTT.

J is TRBJ2-1 and V is TRBV2, with 8 bases lining up with TRBD1. This CDR3 spans 14 amino acids. The germline CDR1 and CDR2 sequences are SNHLY and FYNNEI. V lost 6 bases to trimming and J lost 0 bases; unmatched junction nucleotides: 1. The CDR3 region is CASRGQASYNEQFF. As DNA, the CDR3 is TGTGCCAGCAGGGGACAGGCCTCCTACAATGAGCAGTTCTTC.

This clone was detected only once. This sequence joins TRBV7-3 and TRBJ2-5, with 7 bases aligning to TRBD2. Germline loops: CDR1 SGHTA, CDR2 FQGTGA. V gave up 3 bases and J gave up 3 bases; unmatched junction bases: 10. There are 16 residues in the CDR3. Here the CDR3 reads CASSLDGLLAEETQYF. CDR3 coding DNA: TGTGCCAGCAGCTTGGACGGTCTCCTAGCGGAAGAGACCCAGTACTTC.

The chain recombines TRBV4-1 with TRBJ1-2; 9 positions agree with TRBD1. The germline V gene encodes CDR1 MGHRA and CDR2 YSYEKL. The CDR3 has 17 amino acids. The V gene end was trimmed by 5 bases and the J gene end by 2 bases; junction bases not matched to a gene: 12. The chain's CDR3 is CASSSRTGALQNYGYTF. The CDR3 bases are TGCGCCAGCAGCTCCCGGACAGGGGCCCTCCAAAACTATGGCTACACCTTC.

This clone was recorded once. The chain employs TRBV4-1 and TRBJ1-2, with D perhaps matching TRBD1 (5 bases). In germline, CDR1 is MGHRA, CDR2 YSYEKL. This CDR3 has 16 amino acids. Trimming stripped 4 bases from V and 1 base from J, with 16 bases between. The CDR3 protein is CASSRQEVGGNYGYTF. The CDR3 coding sequence is TGCGCCAGCAGCCGTCAAGAGGTCGGGGGTAACTATGGCTACACCTTC.

V gene TRBV2 combines with J gene TRBJ1-3; D remains ambiguous. The CDR3 is 15 amino acids. V was trimmed by 4 bases and J by 1 base, leaving 11 bases between them. In germline, CDR1 is SNHLY, CDR2 FYNNEI. CDR3 nucleotides: TGTGCCAGCAGTGTCTGGTCGGGATCTGGAAACACCATATATTTT. Protein product: CASSVWSGSGNTIYF.

This clone was seen ten or more times. V is TRBV4-1 and J is TRBJ2-2; 9 nucleotides agree with TRBD2. The CDR3 covers 16 residues. Germline CDR1 reads MGHRA; CDR2 reads YSYEKL. The junction had 7 bases not matched to a gene; V was cut back by 8 bases and J by 0 bases. The CDR3 nucleotides read TGCGCCAGCGAACCTAGCGGGGTCGCGAACACCGGGGAGCTGTTTTTT. This gives the protein CASEPSGVANTGELFF.

V gene TRBV15 combines with J gene TRBJ1-5; no firm D call. The V end was cut by 0 bases, the J end by 0 bases, with 6 bases between. The CDR3 runs 15 residues. Germline V gene sequence: CDR1 LNHNV, CDR2 YYDKDF (reference sequence). The CDR3 loop is CATSRDRHSNQPQHF. Written as DNA, the CDR3 is TGTGCCACCAGCAGAGATCGACATAGCAATCAGCCCCAGCATTTT.

The count of this clone is one. The chain joins TRBV5-8 to TRBJ1-2, with D perhaps matching TRBD1 (5 bases). This CDR3 spans 14 amino acids. Germline lookup yields CDR1 SGHTS and CDR2 YDEGEE. The V end lost 0 bases, the J end lost 4 bases, and 10 bases lay between the germline ends. The CDR3 protein is CASSLVQGTYGYTF. CDR3 sequence (DNA): TGTGCCAGCAGCTTGGTGCAGGGTACCTATGGCTACACCTTC.

V usage is TRBV7-9 and J usage is TRBJ1-4; D possibly corresponds to TRBD1 (6 bases). CDR3 length equals 14 residues. With 4 bases removed from V and 6 bases from J, the gap between germline ends came to 12 bases. Germline V gene data show CDR1 as SEHNR and CDR2 as FQNEAQ (reference sequence). For the CDR3, the DNA is TGTGCCAGCAGCTCACAGGGTATCGATGAAAAACTGTTTTTT. Amino acid sequence: CASSSQGIDEKLFF.

This chain joins TRBV15 and TRBJ2-1, with 8 bases that match TRBD2. The CDR3 runs 15 residues. Trimming at V came to 0 bases and at J to 6 bases, leaving 4 bases not matched to a gene. Germline lookup yields CDR1 LNHNV and CDR2 YYDKDF (reference sequence). CDR3 amino acids: CATSRDSGTSNEQFF. The CDR3 DNA is TGTGCCACCAGCAGAGATTCCGGGACTAGCAATGAGCAGTTCTTC.